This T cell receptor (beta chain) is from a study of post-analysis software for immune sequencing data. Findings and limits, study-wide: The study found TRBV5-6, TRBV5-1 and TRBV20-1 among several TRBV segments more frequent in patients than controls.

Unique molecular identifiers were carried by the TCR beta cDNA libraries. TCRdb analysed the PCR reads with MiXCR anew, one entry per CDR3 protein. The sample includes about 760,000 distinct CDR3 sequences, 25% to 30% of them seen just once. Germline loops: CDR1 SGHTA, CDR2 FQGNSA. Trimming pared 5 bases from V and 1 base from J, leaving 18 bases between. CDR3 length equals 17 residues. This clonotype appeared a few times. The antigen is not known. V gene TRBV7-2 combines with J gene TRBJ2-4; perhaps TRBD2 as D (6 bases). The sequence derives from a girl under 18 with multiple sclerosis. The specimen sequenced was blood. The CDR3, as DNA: TGTGCCAGCAGCAGCGGGCCAAAGATTAGCGCCAAAAACATTCAGTACTTC. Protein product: CASSSGPKISAKNIQYF.